This T cell receptor beta chain was observed in a study of T-cell reconstitution after alpha-beta-depleted transplantation in children (dated by TCRdb to about 2016). General notes on the study: Using TCR repertoire profiling, the study quantitatively followed how T-cell immune reconstitution unfolded in children after TCRalphabeta/CD19-depleted allogeneic hematopoietic cell transplantation. The full study reports these points: The frequencies of hyperexpanded clones fell over the following months, and after one year, T-cell counts and TCRbeta diversity were mostly attributed to newly produced T cells. About two months after transplant, the apparently early recovery of alphabetaT-cell counts reportedly depended on just several hundred clones that had expanded rapidly and came from non-depleted graft cells. The high TCRbeta diversity at day 60 in some patients was ascribed to recipient T cells and intrathymic progenitors that had survived conditioning.

In regard to this clonotype: It has no known antigen specificity. Nothing much larger sits one base from this clone, and base qualities are not available.

The library was prepared using PCR. TCRdb lists the instrument as Illumina HiSeq 2500. To normalize quantification of the TCRbeta repertoire, the TCR libraries were built with molecular barcoding that relied on unique molecular identifiers. TCRdb itself trimmed the public reads at Q25 with fastp, ran MiXCR and retained productive beta chains. Rows with a matching CDR3 protein are joined into one entry that keeps the most common DNA and genes. The sample has some 840,000 distinct CDR3 sequences on record, 15% to 20% of them singletons. The ten top clones hold approximately 5% of the sample. Sequences SGHTA (CDR1) and FQGTGA (CDR2) are obtained from the germline V gene. The germline V and J ends show losses of 1 base and 2 bases respectively, and no gene match explains 16 bases of the junction. The CDR3, from cysteine to phenylalanine, totals 21 residues. The sequence is cut down to CDR3 DNA, 63 bases in frame from base 1.

Interpreted using the paper, the treatment or condition label stands for: allogeneic hematopoietic cell transplantation with graft depleted of TCRalphabeta T cells and CD19 B cells. The children who served as transplant recipients had been given grafts of TCRalphabeta/CD19-depleted allogeneic hematopoietic cells. This sequence was found in a male patient between 10 and 17 years old who had a stem cell transplant for acute lymphoblastic leukemia, so the T cells may come from the graft donor. The rearrangement combines TRBV7-3 with TRBJ2-3, with 12 central nucleotides matching TRBD2. The sequencing used PBMCs, mostly from graft donor cells, collected 360 days after TCRalphabeta/CD19-depleted stem cell transplant. The encoded CDR3 is CASSLRHSGLAGRDVTDTQYF. The nucleotide sequence reads as follows: TGTGCCAGCAGCTTAAGGCATTCGGGACTAGCGGGCCGCGACGTCACAGATACGCAGTATTTT. Outside the CDR3, residues come from the reference TRBV7-3 and TRBJ2-3 proteins, so the full variable domain is: GAGVSQTPSNKVTEKGKYVELRCDPISGHTALYWYRQSLGQGPEFLIYFQGTGAADDSGLPNDRFFAVRPEGSVSTLKIQRTERGDSAVYLCASSLRHSGLAGRDVTDTQYFGPGTRLTVL.